The clone carrying this TCR beta chain was detected once. Regarding treatment: some 20 received Ad26.COV2.S at low or high dose, single or two shots; roughly five received placebo; per-sample allocation not given. Collection of samples fell on day 63 after the first vaccine or placebo injection. The CDR3 runs to 11 residues. From germline, CDR1 is MDHEN and CDR2 SYDVKM. Deletions cut 6 bases from V and 4 bases from J, with 6 bases between. These data come from a study of Ad26.COV2.S vaccination and SARS-CoV-2 variants. About the research overall: Donor had been placed in the Ad26.COV2.S arm of the COV1001 trial.

The table came from immunoSEQ multiplex PCR; TCRdb's copy has only in-frame clones and leaves some out. The table records 300,000 to 400,000 clones, around 88% of them present only once. The material was peripheral blood, obtained in a trial of Ad26.COV2.S vaccine versus placebo. V and J are TRBV28 and TRBJ1-2; D gene ambiguous. The TCR comes from a person between 18 and 60 years old who received the Ad26.COV2.S COVID-19 vaccine or a placebo. The CDR3 region has the DNA TGTGCCAGCAGAGAATCCTATGGCTACACCTTC. Protein: CASRESYGYTF.